The 8 T cell receptor beta chains given below trace back to one sample, sequenced in a study of blood T cells in healthy people across ages. The authors ran a second PCR of roughly 6 to 12 cycles using a sample-barcoded 5' primer and a J-beta primer mix. TCRdb reprocessed the 5' RACE reads via MiXCR and lists one record per CDR3 protein. The sample includes some 1.7 million distinct CDR3 sequences, roughly 28% of them seen just once. Material for sequencing was blood. Source of these receptors: a woman in her 30s in good health.

This clonotype was counted at least ten times. The V gene is TRBV29-1, the J gene TRBJ2-7; TRBD2 aligns across 7 bases. Germline-derived CDR1 and CDR2 are SQVTM and ANQGSEA. Trimming cost V 6 bases and J 2 bases; bases outside gene matches: 10. CDR3 length equals 14 residues. The CDR3 region is CSVRGDYPPYEQYF. In DNA form, the CDR3 reads TGCAGCGTGAGAGGGGACTATCCTCCCTACGAGCAGTACTTC.

Comment on this clonotype: It is likely a read error: a sequence one base away is far more abundant. No conserved phenylalanine or tryptophan is present at the end of the CDR3, so a read error is the likely explanation. The CDR3: CASSLAMNTEAFL. The CDR3 nucleotides read TGTGCCAGCAGCTTAGCCATGAACACTGAAGCTTTCTTG. V is TRBV7-2 and J is TRBJ1-1; D call uncertain. In germline, CDR1 is SGHTA, CDR2 FQGNSA. V lost 0 bases and J lost 0, with 2 bases in between. This CDR3 comprises 13 residues.

V is TRBV27 and J is TRBJ1-5, with D hard to call. The germline gives CDR1 MNHEY, CDR2 SMNVEV (reference sequence). CDR3 length: 14 amino acids. V shed 4 bases and J shed 4 bases, with 11 bases lying between them. The CDR3 region is CASSSGLGNQPQHF. CDR3 DNA: TGTGCCAGCAGTTCGGGGTTGGGGAATCAGCCCCAGCATTTT.

V is TRBV24-1 and J is TRBJ2-1, with 15 bases fitting TRBD2. The J call could be wrong; TRBJ2-7 is a better fit for the DNA end. Germline V gene lookup returns CDR1 KGHDR and CDR2 SFDVKD. The CDR3 length is 21 residues. The chain's CDR3 is CATSDLRGLAGGPSSYDEQYF. DNA for the CDR3: TGTGCCACCAGTGATTTGCGAGGACTAGCGGGAGGGCCAAGCTCCTACGATGAGCAGTACTTC.

Only a few counts were recorded for this clonotype. The J gene is TRBJ2-2, the V gene TRBV29-1; 7 bases fit TRBD1. The length of the CDR3 is 14 residues. The germline gives CDR1 SQVTM, CDR2 ANQGSEA. J was trimmed by 6 bases and V by 6 bases; bases with no gene match: 10. CDR3 in amino acids: CSVYTGTVAGELFF. CDR3 sequence (DNA): TGCAGCGTGTATACCGGGACAGTTGCCGGGGAGCTGTTTTTT.

This sequence joins TRBV4-1 and TRBJ1-5, with 10 bases matching TRBD1. V shed 0 bases and J 5 bases; nucleotides not matched to a gene: 7. Germline-derived CDR1 and CDR2 are MGHRA and YSYEKL. The CDR3 loop spans 17 amino acids. This CDR3 reads CASSQDLRTGGYQPQHF. DNA for the CDR3: TGCGCCAGCAGCCAAGATCTCCGGACAGGGGGGTATCAGCCCCAGCATTTT.

This chain joins TRBV5-1 and TRBJ2-1, with 10 bases that match TRBD2. V was pared by 2 bases and J by 9 bases, with 8 bases of the junction left unmatched. This CDR3 is 15 amino acids long. Germline CDR1 reads SGHRS; CDR2 reads YFSETQ. The CDR3 is CASSFAASGGPEQFF. DNA of the CDR3: TGCGCCAGCAGCTTCGCCGCTAGCGGGGGACCTGAGCAGTTCTTC.

This clonotype was detected ten times or more. This chain uses TRBV29-1 with TRBJ2-1, with 8 nucleotides matching TRBD1. The CDR3 extends over 13 amino acids. Germline lookup yields CDR1 SQVTM and CDR2 ANQGSEA. CDR3 sequence reads: CRARGDRKGEQFF. The DNA for the CDR3 is TGCAGGGCCCGAGGGGACAGGAAGGGAGAGCAGTTCTTC.